This T cell receptor beta chain was captured in a study of Ad26.COV2.S vaccination and SARS-CoV-2 variants. About the study: The trial was COV1001 and the donor's arm was Ad26.COV2.S.

The data were produced by immunoSEQ multiplex PCR, yet TCRdb's version contains in-frame clones alone and is incomplete. In the table there are 400,000 to 450,000 clones, around 90% of which are singletons. Treatment given: about 20 received Ad26.COV2.S at low or high dose, single or two shots; about 5 received placebo; per-sample allocation not given. Vaccine and placebo recipients were sampled on day 63 after the first injection. Boston provided a donor who was an adult aged 18-55 years. An Ad26 vector carrying the Wuhan-strain SARS-CoV-2 spike served as the vaccine. V lost 2 bases and J 3 bases, leaving 11 bases between the germline ends. Germline V lookup: CDR1 GTSNPN, CDR2 SVGIG (reference sequence). The CDR3 is 14 residues long.

The V call is TRBV30, the J call TRBJ2-1, with D possibly called TRBD1 or TRBD2 (5 bases each). The material was peripheral blood, obtained in a trial of Ad26.COV2.S vaccine versus placebo. The receptor was isolated from a person aged 18-65 years who received the Ad26.COV2.S COVID-19 vaccine or a placebo. The chain's CDR3 is CAWSRGRSYNEQFF. CDR3 sequence (DNA): TGTGCCTGGAGTCGGGGCAGGAGCTACAATGAGCAGTTCTTC.